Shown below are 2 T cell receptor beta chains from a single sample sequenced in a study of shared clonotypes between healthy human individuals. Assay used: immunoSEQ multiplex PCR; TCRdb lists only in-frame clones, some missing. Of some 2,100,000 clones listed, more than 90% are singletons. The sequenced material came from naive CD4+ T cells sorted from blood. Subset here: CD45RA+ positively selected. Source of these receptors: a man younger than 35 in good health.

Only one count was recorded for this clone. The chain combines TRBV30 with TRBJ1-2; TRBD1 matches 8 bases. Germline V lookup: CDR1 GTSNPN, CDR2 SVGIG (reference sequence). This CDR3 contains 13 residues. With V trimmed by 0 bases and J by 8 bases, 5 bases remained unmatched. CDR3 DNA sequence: TGTGCCTGGAGTGTAACGACAGGGGTCGGCTACACCTTC. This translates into CAWSVTTGVGYTF.

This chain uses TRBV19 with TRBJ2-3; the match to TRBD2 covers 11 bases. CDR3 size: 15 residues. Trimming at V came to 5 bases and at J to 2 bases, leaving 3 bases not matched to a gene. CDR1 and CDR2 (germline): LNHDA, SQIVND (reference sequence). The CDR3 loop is CASSSTSGVTDTQYF. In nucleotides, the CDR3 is TGTGCCAGTAGTTCGACTAGCGGGGTCACAGATACGCAGTATTTT.